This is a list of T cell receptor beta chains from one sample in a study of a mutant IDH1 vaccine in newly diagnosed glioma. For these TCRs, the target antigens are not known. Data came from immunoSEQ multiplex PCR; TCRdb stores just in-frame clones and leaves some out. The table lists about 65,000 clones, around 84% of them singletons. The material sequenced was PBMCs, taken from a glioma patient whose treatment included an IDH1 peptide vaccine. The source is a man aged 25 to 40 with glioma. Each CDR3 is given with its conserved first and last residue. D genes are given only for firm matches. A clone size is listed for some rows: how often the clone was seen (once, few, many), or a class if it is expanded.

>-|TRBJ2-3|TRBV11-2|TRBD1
TGTGCCAGCAGCTCCATCAGGGGGCACACAGATACGCAGTATTTT
CASSSIRGHTDTQYF
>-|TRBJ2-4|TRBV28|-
TGTGCCAGCAGTCCGGCCCGGTACCTAGCCAAAAACATTCAGTACTTC
CASSPARYLAKNIQYF
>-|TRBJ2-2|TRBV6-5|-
TGTGCCAGCAGTGGGAGGGGGTCGAACACCGGGGAGCTGTTTTTT
CASSGRGSNTGELFF
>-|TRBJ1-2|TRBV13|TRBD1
TGTGCCAGCAGCACCCCCGGGGACAGAGTACCCTATGGCTACACCTTC
CASSTPGDRVPYGYTF
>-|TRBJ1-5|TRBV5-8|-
TGTGCCAGCAGCTTCGGGGCAGGGAATAGCAATCAGCCCCAGCATTTT
CASSFGAGNSNQPQHF
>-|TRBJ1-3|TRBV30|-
TGTGCCTGGAGTTACAGAGAACGGGGAAACACCATATATTTT
CAWSYRERGNTIYF
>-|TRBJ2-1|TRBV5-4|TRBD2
TGTGCCAGCAGCTTCGTTGGCGGGGGGCACTATAACAATGAGCAGTTCTTC
CASSFVGGGHYNNEQFF
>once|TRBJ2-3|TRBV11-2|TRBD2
TGTGCCAGCAGCTTAGGCGGGGGGGCTAGAGATACGCAGTATTTT
CASSLGGGARDTQYF
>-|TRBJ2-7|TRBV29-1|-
TGCAGCATCACAGCCGACCGGTACGAGCAGTACTTC
CSITADRYEQYF
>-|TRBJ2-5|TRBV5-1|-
TGCGCCAGCAGTCCTGGGGGACTCGGTGAACTCCAAGAGACCCAGTACTTC
CASSPGGLGELQETQYF
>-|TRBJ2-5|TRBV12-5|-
TGTGCTAGTGGTTTGGTTCTGCGGGTCGGGGCAGAGACCCAGTACTTC
CASGLVLRVGAETQYF
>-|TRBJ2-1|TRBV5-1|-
TGCGCCAGCAGCTTGGCCTATAACAATGAGCAGTTCTTC
CASSLAYNNEQFF
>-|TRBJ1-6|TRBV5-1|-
TGCGCCAGCAGCTTGGCCTCGGACTATTCACCCCTCCACTTT
CASSLASDYSPLHF
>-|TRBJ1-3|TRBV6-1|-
TGTGCCACCAAGCCGGGAAACACCATATATTTT
CATKPGNTIYF
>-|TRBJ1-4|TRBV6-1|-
TGTGCCAGCAGGAGAGGACCGACAACTAATGAAAAACTGTTTTTT
CASRRGPTTNEKLFF
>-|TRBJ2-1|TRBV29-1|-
TGCAGCGTTGAAACAGGGCCGGGTGAGCAGTTCTTC
CSVETGPGEQFF
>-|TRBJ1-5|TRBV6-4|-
TGTGCCAGCAGCGTGAGTAGAAATCAGCCCCAGCATTTT
CASSVSRNQPQHF
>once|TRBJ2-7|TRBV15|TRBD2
TGTGCCACCAGCAGAGACCGGGAGGTTTCCTACGAGCAGTACTTC
CATSRDREVSYEQYF
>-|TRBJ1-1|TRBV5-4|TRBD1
TGTGCCGTTGAAGACAGCCAGGGGGCGCGGGGAAACACTGAAGCTTTCTTT
CAVEDSQGARGNTEAFF
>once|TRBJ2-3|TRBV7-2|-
TGTGCCAGCAGCTTAGAAAGGGGAGGCGCAGATACGCAGTATTTT
CASSLERGGADTQYF
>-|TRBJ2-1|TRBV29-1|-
TGCAGCGTCCTACCAGGGGTTACCTCCTACAATGAGCAGTTCTTC
CSVLPGVTSYNEQFF
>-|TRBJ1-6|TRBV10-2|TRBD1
TGCGCCAGCTGGACAGGGGGGACAAATTCACCCCTCCACTTT
CASWTGGTNSPLHF
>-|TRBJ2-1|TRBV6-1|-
TGTGCCAGCAGTGAATCCGGAAGTTACAGGGACAATGAGCAGTTCTTC
CASSESGSYRDNEQFF
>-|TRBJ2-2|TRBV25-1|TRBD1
TGTGCCAGCAGTCCGTCAGGGGGCGCCAGAAACACCGGGGAGCTGTTTTTT
CASSPSGGARNTGELFF
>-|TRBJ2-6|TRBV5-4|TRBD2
TGTGCCAGCAGCCCCACCCCAACTAGCGTTGGGGCCAACGTCCTGACTTTC
CASSPTPTSVGANVLTF
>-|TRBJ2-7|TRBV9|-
TGTGCCAGCAGCGCCCCGGGAACATCATCCTACGAGCAGTACTTC
CASSAPGTSSYEQYF
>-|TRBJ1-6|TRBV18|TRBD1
TGTGCCAGCTCACGGGACAGGGTAAATTCACCCCTCCACTTT
CASSRDRVNSPLHF
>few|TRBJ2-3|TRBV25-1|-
TGTGCCAGCAGTGAATTGGGCGGGGGCGGCGCAGATACGCAGTATTTT
CASSELGGGGADTQYF
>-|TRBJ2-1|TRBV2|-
TGTGCCAGCAGTGTATCCAGCGGGTATTACAATGAGCAGTTCTTC
CASSVSSGYYNEQFF
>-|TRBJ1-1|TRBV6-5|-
TGTGCCAGCAGTATACGGGGGCAGCCGAACACTGAAGCTTTCTTT
CASSIRGQPNTEAFF
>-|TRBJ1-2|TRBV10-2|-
TGCGCCAGCAGTCCTGACAGGACCCATGGCTACACCTTC
CASSPDRTHGYTF
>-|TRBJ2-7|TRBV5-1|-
TGCGCCAGCAGCTTGGTTTCAGGAGGGGACGAGCAGTACTTC
CASSLVSGGDEQYF
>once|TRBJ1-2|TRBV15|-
TGTGCCACCAGCAGAGATATGGGGAACTATGGCTACACCTTC
CATSRDMGNYGYTF
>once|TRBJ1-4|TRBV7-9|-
TGTGCCAGCAGCCTAATGGGATCTAGACAGTCAGCTAATGAAAAACTGTTTTTT
CASSLMGSRQSANEKLFF
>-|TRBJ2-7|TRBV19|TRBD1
TGTGCCAGCCGGGACAGGGGCAGGGTGGGCGAGCAGTACTTC
CASRDRGRVGEQYF
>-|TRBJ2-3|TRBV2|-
TGTGCCAGCAGTGAGGGGTTTTCTTCCGGCACAGATACGCAGTATTTT
CASSEGFSSGTDTQYF
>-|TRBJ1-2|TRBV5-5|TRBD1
TGTGCCAGCAGCTTGACCCACGGACAGGGAGGCTATGGCTACACCTTC
CASSLTHGQGGYGYTF
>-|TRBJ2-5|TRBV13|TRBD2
TGTGCCAGCAGCTGGGGACTAGCGGGGGGATCTCGAGAGACCCAGTACTTC
CASSWGLAGGSRETQYF
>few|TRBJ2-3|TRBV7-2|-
TGTGCCAGCCGGAGCGGCCCTAGCACAGATACGCAGTATTTT
CASRSGPSTDTQYF
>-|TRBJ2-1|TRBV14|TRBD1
TGTGCCAGCAGCCAAGATGAAGGGCCAGGGGGTCTTACCTACAATGAGCAGTTCTTC
CASSQDEGPGGLTYNEQFF
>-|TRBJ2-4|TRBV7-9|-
TGTGCCAGCAGCTTAGCGGGAGCCAAAAACATTCAGTACTTC
CASSLAGAKNIQYF
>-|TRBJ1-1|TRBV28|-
TGTGCCTCCAAATACGGAATGAACACTGAAGCTTTCTTT
CASKYGMNTEAFF